The present entry profiles one T cell receptor beta chain with its context. Germline V gives CDR1 MNHEY, CDR2 SMNVEV (reference sequence). The CDR3 has 14 residues. V lost 6 bases, J lost 0 bases, and 9 bases lay in between. This entry belongs to a study of cytomegalovirus exposure and HLA in healthy donors. The PCR used 60 Vbeta and 13 Jbeta primers. TCRdb keeps only in-frame clones here, not all; method: immunoSEQ multiplex PCR. The sample includes 110,000 or so clones, around 75% of them seen just once. This sequence was found in a man aged 25 to 40 in good health and CMV-seronegative. The chain couples TRBV27 to TRBJ2-1, with a tentative D call TRBD2 (5 bases). The specimen sequenced was PBMCs. CDR3 bases: TGTGCCAGCAGCGGTGGGAGCTCCTACAATGAGCAGTTCTTC. As protein: CASSGGSSYNEQFF.